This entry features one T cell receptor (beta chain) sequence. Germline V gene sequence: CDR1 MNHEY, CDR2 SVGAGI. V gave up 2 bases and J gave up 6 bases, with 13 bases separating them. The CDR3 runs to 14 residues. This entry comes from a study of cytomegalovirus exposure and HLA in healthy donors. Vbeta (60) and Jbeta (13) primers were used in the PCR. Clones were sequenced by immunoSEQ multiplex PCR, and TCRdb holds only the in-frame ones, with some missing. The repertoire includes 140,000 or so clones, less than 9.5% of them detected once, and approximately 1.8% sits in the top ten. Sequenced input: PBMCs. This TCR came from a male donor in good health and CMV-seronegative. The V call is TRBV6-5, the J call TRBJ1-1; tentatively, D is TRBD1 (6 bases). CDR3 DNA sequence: TGTGCCAGCAGTTACGGGGGGGCGGTCGCTGAAGCTTTCTTT. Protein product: CASSYGGAVAEAFF.